The source of this TCR beta chain is a study of cytomegalovirus exposure and HLA in healthy donors. General study points: Accurate predictions that matched the HLA-A and HLA-B alleles of most subjects were reportedly made from TCR beta sequences.

A word on this clone: No antigen is known for it.

Primers for the PCR totalled 60 Vbeta and 13 Jbeta. Sequenced by immunoSEQ multiplex PCR; TCRdb stores in-frame clones only, minus some. Of roughly 120,000 clones in the sample, around 74% were seen once. The sequence came from a woman under 30 in good health and CMV-seronegative. The sequenced sample consisted of PBMCs.

The CDR3 loop is CASSPAGVAGNEQFF. For the CDR3, the DNA is TGTGCCAGCAGCCCAGCCGGGGTGGCGGGGAATGAGCAGTTCTTC. The rearrangement links TRBV5-4 to TRBJ2-1, with D perhaps TRBD2 (6 bases). Trimming took off 4 bases at V and 7 bases at J, with 18 bases between the two ends. The germline gives CDR1 SGHNT, CDR2 YYREEE (reference sequence). CDR3 size: 15 residues. Based on the CDR3 plus reference TRBV5-4 and TRBJ2-1, the full variable domain is ETGVTQSPTHLIKTRGQQVTLRCSSQSGHNTVSWYQQALGQGPQFIFQYYREEENGRGNFPPRFSGLQFPNYSSELNVNALELDDSALYLCASSPAGVAGNEQFFGPGTRLTVL.